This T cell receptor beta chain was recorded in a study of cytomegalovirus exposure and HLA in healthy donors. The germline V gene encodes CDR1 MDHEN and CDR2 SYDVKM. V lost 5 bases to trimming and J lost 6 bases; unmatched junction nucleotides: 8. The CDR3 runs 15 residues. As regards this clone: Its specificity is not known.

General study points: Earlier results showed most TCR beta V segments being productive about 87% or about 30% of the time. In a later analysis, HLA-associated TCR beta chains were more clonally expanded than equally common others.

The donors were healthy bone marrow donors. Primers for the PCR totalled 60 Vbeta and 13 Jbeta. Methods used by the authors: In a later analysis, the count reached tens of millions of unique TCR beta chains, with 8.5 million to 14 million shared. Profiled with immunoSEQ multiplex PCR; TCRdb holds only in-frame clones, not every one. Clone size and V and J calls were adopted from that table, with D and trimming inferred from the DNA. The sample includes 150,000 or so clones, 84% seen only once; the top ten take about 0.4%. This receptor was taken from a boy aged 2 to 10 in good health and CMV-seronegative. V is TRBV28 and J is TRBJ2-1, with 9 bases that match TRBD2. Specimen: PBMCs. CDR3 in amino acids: CASSPLGLASNEQFF. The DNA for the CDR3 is TGTGCCAGCAGTCCCCTAGGACTAGCGAGCAATGAGCAGTTCTTC.